This paragraph covers one T cell receptor (beta chain) sequence. Lesional scalp punch biopsies and peripheral blood came from alopecia areata patients. Germline V gene data show CDR1 as SQVTM and CDR2 as ANQGSEA. CDR3 length equals 15 residues. The V and J ends lost 4 bases and 5 bases, in that order; junction bases with no gene match: 14. The data were obtained in a study of CD8+ T cells in alopecia areata. Once RNA had been extracted, it was reverse transcribed into cDNA to act as the sequencing template. Sequencing used immunoSEQ multiplex PCR; TCRdb keeps in-frame clones, though not all of them. The table has some 11,000 clones, 60% seen once; the top ten hold around a fifth.

The receptor was derived from a human donor with alopecia areata. The rearrangement uses TRBV29-1 and TRBJ2-7, with 7 bases lining up with TRBD2. Sequences were obtained from skin. As DNA, the CDR3 is TGCAGCGTTGGTGCGGGAGAAAGCCTTCTTCACGAGCAGTACTTC. The encoded protein is CSVGAGESLLHEQYF.